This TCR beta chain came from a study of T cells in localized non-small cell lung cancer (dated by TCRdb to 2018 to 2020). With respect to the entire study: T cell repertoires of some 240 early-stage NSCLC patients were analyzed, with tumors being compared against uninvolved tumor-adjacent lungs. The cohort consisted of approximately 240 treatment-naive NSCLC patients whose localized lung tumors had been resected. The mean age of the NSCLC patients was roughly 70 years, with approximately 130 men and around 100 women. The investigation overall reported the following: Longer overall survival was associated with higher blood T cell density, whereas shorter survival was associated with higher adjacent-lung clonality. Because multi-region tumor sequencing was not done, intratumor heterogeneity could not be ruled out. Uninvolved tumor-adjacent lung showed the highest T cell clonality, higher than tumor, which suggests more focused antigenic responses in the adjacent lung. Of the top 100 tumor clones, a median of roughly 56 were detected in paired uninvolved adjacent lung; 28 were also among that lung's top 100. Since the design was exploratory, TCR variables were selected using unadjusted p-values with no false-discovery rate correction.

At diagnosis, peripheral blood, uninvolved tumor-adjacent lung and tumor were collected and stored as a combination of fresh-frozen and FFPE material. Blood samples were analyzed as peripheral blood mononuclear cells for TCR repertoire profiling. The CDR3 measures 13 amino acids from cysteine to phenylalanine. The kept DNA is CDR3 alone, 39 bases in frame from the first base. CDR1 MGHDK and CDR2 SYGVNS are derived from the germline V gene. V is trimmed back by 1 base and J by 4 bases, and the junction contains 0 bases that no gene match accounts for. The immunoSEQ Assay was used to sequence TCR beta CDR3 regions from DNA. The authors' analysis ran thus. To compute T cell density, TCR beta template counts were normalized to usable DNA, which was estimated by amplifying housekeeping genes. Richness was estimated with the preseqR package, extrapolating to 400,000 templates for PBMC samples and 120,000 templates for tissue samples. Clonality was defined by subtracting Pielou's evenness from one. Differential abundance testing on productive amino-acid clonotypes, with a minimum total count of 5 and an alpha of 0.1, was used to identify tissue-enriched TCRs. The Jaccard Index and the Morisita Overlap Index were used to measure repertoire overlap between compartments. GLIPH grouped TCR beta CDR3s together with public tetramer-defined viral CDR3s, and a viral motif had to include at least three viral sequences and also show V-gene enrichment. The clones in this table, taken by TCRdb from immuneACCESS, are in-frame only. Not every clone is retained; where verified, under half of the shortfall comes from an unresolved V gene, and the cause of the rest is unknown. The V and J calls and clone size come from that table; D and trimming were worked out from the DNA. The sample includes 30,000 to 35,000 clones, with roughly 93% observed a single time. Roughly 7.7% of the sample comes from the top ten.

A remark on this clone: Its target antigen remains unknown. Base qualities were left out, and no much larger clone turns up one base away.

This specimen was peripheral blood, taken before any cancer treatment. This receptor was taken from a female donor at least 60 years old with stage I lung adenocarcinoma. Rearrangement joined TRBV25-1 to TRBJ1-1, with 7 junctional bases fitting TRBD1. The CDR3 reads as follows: CASSESGGTEAFF. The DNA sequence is TGTGCCAGCAGTGAATCAGGGGGCACTGAAGCTTTCTTT. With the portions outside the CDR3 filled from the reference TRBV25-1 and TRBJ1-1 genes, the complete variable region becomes EADIYQTPRYLVIGTGKKITLECSQTMGHDKMYWYQQDPGMELHLIHYSYGVNSTEKGDLSSESTVSRIRTEHFPLTLESARPSHTSQYLCASSESGGTEAFFGQGTRLTVV.